One sample yielded the 27 T cell receptor beta chains listed below, sequenced in a study of cytomegalovirus exposure and HLA in healthy donors (dated by TCRdb to 2016 to 2017). Library preparation employed the immunoSEQ multiplex PCR assay. A mixture of 60 forward primers for TCR Vbeta segments and 13 reverse primers for TCR Jbeta segments was used in the multiplex PCR. TCRdb limited this immuneACCESS table to in-frame rearrangements with V and J called. A share of clones is missing; checked studies link under half to unresolved V genes, and the rest is unexplained. Across this sample there are about 190,000 clones, with almost 75% seen only once. Clones ranked in the top ten supply around 3.2% of the sample. The material sequenced was PBMCs. The receptors shown here come from a woman aged 25 to 45 in good health and CMV-seropositive.

The V gene is TRBV2, the J gene TRBJ1-1; 8 bases agree with TRBD1. The CDR3 length is 16 residues. J gave up 6 bases and V 3 bases, and 12 bases lay outside the gene matches. Looked up from germline, CDR1 is SNHLY and CDR2 is FYNNEI. Written as DNA, the CDR3 is TGTGCCAGCAGTGAGGACCTTGGGACAGGAACTCCTGAAGCTTTCTTT. This gives the protein CASSEDLGTGTPEAFF.

The CDR3 loop is CASNGRRLRGDNEQFF. Written as DNA, the CDR3 is TGTGCCAGCAATGGGCGGCGGCTTCGGGGGGACAATGAGCAGTTCTTC. This chain joins TRBV28 and TRBJ2-1; 7 positions agree with TRBD2. Looked up from germline, CDR1 is MDHEN and CDR2 is SYDVKM. The CDR3 is 16 amino acids. V trimming: 7 bases; J trimming: 5 bases; junction bases outside the gene matches: 14.

V usage is TRBV2 and J usage is TRBJ1-2; TRBD1 aligns across 7 bases. The CDR3 runs to 14 residues. Germline trimming cut 6 bases from V and 4 bases from J; bases unmatched to any gene: 8. Germline V gene sequence: CDR1 SNHLY, CDR2 FYNNEI. CDR3 DNA sequence: TGTGCCAGCAGGGGTACAGGGGAGAGCTATGGCTACACCTTC. Residues: CASRGTGESYGYTF.

This clone was seen only once. The J gene is TRBJ2-3, the V gene TRBV5-4; 8 bases match TRBD2. The CDR3 has 13 amino acids. V shed 5 bases and J 8 bases; nucleotides not matched to a gene: 7. In germline, CDR1 is SGHNT, CDR2 YYREEE (reference sequence). CDR3 nucleotides: TGTGCCAGCAGATTCACTAGCGGAGCTACGCAGTATTTT. This gives the protein CASRFTSGATQYF.

CDR3 DNA sequence: TGTGCCACCAGCAGAGTGACGGGGGTGGCTTTCTTT. Its protein product is CATSRVTGVAFF. The V call is TRBV15, the J call TRBJ1-1, with D possibly TRBD1 on 5 matching bases. Germline V gives CDR1 LNHNV, CDR2 YYDKDF (reference sequence). The CDR3 runs to 12 residues. V was cut by 1 base and J by 11 bases, with 11 bases left in between.

This clone showed up just once. The chain uses TRBV11-2 and TRBJ2-5; perhaps TRBD2 as D (5 bases). The J call may be mistaken, given a closer DNA end match to TRBJ2-7. The CDR3 sequence is 15 residues long. CDR1 and CDR2 from the germline V gene are SGHAT and FQNNGV. CDR3 amino acids: CASSLGRSGGYEQYF. CDR3 sequence (DNA): TGTGCCAGCAGCTTAGGACGTTCTGGAGGTTACGAGCAGTACTTC.

This clone has just a few counts. This chain uses TRBV7-2 with TRBJ1-1; D unclear. The V end was cut by 3 bases, the J end by 1 base, with 9 bases between. This CDR3 is built from 14 residues. Germline V gene lookup returns CDR1 SGHTA and CDR2 FQGNSA. The CDR3 is CASSLYGGNTEAFF. The CDR3, as DNA: TGTGCCAGCAGCTTGTACGGAGGGAACACTGAAGCTTTCTTT.

J is TRBJ1-2 and V is TRBV28; 7 bases are shared with TRBD1. From germline, CDR1 is MDHEN and CDR2 SYDVKM. V shed 7 bases and J 4 bases; nucleotides not matched to a gene: 6. This CDR3 has 13 amino acids. In nucleotides, the CDR3 is TGTGCCAGCACTGGGACAGATCTCTATGGCTACACCTTC. Encoded protein: CASTGTDLYGYTF.

This rearrangement joins TRBV7-9 to TRBJ2-1; possible D gene TRBD2, 6 bases. V was shortened by 5 bases and J by 8 bases, with 16 bases between the two germline ends. The germline CDR1 and CDR2 sequences are SEHNR and FQNEAQ (reference sequence). This CDR3 region has 14 residues. The CDR3 region has the DNA TGTGCCAGCAGCCCCACCGGGGGACCTGATGAGCAGTTCTTC. It specifies CASSPTGGPDEQFF.

The genes are TRBV7-9 and TRBJ2-7; no clear D gene. The CDR3 runs 13 residues. From germline, CDR1 is SEHNR and CDR2 FQNEAQ (reference sequence). Trimming removed 7 bases at V and 2 bases at J, with 12 bases between. The CDR3 reads CASIDLRTYEQYF. The CDR3 coding sequence is TGTGCCAGCATCGACTTACGCACCTACGAGCAGTACTTC. Together with reference TRBV7-9 and TRBJ2-7, the CDR3 gives the full variable domain: DTGVSQNPRHKITKRGQNVTFRCDPISEHNRLYWYRQTLGQGPEFLTYFQNEAQLEKSRLLSDRFSAERPKGSFSTLEIQRTEQGDSAMYLCASIDLRTYEQYFGPGTRLTVT.

The rearrangement uses TRBV23-1 and TRBJ2-7, with TRBD2 matching 9 bases. TRBV23-1 is annotated as an ORF whose role is uncertain. The CDR3 covers 17 residues. Trimming removed 0 bases from V and 1 base from J; junction bases left unmatched: 7. The CDR3 protein is CASSQSWAGGPSYEQYF. The CDR3 nucleotides are TGCGCCAGCAGTCAATCTTGGGCGGGAGGGCCTTCCTACGAGCAGTACTTC.

The V and J genes are TRBV11-2 and TRBJ2-7, with 14 bases fitting TRBD2. Germline CDR1 reads SGHAT; CDR2 reads FQNNGV. The CDR3 contains 16 residues. V was pared by 3 bases and J by 6 bases, with 7 bases of the junction left unmatched. Here the CDR3 DNA reads TGTGCCAGCAGCTTGGGACTAGCGGGAGAAACAGGCGAGCAGTACTTC. Residues: CASSLGLAGETGEQYF.

This chain joins TRBV10-3 and TRBJ2-2; 8 bases are shared with TRBD2. CDR3 length: 16 amino acids. CDR1 and CDR2 (germline): ENHRY, SYGVKD. V lost 3 bases and J lost 3; bases outside the gene matches: 6. CDR3: CAISELSGSHTGELFF. The DNA of the CDR3 is TGTGCCATCAGTGAACTAAGCGGGAGTCACACCGGGGAGCTGTTTTTT.

This chain links TRBV19 with TRBJ2-6; no reliable D call. This CDR3 is built from 14 residues. The V gene lost 7 bases and the J gene lost 0 bases, with 7 bases spanning the gap. Germline CDR1 reads LNHDA; CDR2 reads SQIVND (reference sequence). The CDR3 protein is CASTEVSGANVLTF. The CDR3 nucleotides read TGTGCCAGTACCGAGGTCTCTGGGGCCAACGTCCTGACTTTC.

Turning to this clone: The identical CDR3 is also encoded by other nucleotide sequences in the sample. This rearrangement joins TRBV5-6 to TRBJ2-7; D unclear. Germline V gene lookup returns CDR1 SGHDT and CDR2 YYEEEE. The CDR3 runs 13 residues. The ends were cut back, 0 bases at V and 0 bases at J, with 4 bases in the middle. As DNA, the CDR3 is TGTGCCAGCAGCTTGGGCAGCTCCTACGAGCAGTACTTC. Amino acid sequence: CASSLGSSYEQYF.

The CDR3 reads CASSPEVWSSGNTIYF. As DNA, the CDR3 is TGTGCCAGCAGCCCGGAGGTTTGGAGCTCTGGAAACACCATATATTTT. The rearrangement uses TRBV5-4 and TRBJ1-3; D is uncertain. The CDR3 has 16 amino acids. Germline V gene lookup returns CDR1 SGHNT and CDR2 YYREEE (reference sequence). V was cut by 4 bases and J by 0 bases, with 14 bases left in between.

This clone was counted only a few times. The chain carries TRBV19 and TRBJ2-3, with D possibly being TRBD1 (5 bases). V was trimmed by 6 bases and J by 3 bases, leaving 13 bases between them. Germline-derived CDR1 and CDR2 are LNHDA and SQIVND (reference sequence). The CDR3 is 14 amino acids. The CDR3 reads CASSTGPETDTQYF. The CDR3 nucleotides are TGTGCCAGTAGCACAGGTCCAGAGACAGATACGCAGTATTTT.

V usage is TRBV7-9 and J usage is TRBJ1-1; D remains ambiguous. Germline V lookup: CDR1 SEHNR, CDR2 FQNEAQ (reference sequence). Trimming removed 4 bases from V and 1 base from J, with 7 bases in between. The CDR3 sequence is 13 residues long. The CDR3 loop is CASSSNQNTEAFF. CDR3 in DNA: TGTGCCAGCAGCTCTAACCAGAACACTGAAGCTTTCTTT.

CDR3 in DNA: TGTGCCAGCAGTGTAGGGACTAGCGGGAATGAGCAGTTCTTC. It is translated as CASSVGTSGNEQFF. The rearrangement uses TRBV6-4 and TRBJ2-1; TRBD2 matches 12 bases. Germline values: CDR1 MRHNA, CDR2 SNTAGT. This CDR3 comprises 14 residues. Trimming took 4 bases from V and 7 from J; bases not matched to a gene: 2.

CDR3 in amino acids: CASSLFGVMGQAGTNEQFF. CDR3 in DNA: TGTGCCAGCAGTTTATTCGGGGTGATGGGACAGGCTGGGACCAATGAGCAGTTCTTC. V usage is TRBV28 and J usage is TRBJ2-1; 8 nucleotides line up with TRBD1. This CDR3 has 19 amino acids. The germline V gene encodes CDR1 MDHEN and CDR2 SYDVKM. Unmatched junction bases numbered 17, after V lost 1 base and J lost 6 bases.

This clone appeared a single time. This chain uses TRBV19 with TRBJ1-2, with 7 bases lining up with TRBD1. The CDR3 is 16 amino acids. CDR1 and CDR2 from the germline V gene are LNHDA and SQIVND (reference sequence). The ends lost 5 bases at V and 0 bases at J; junction bases unmatched: 9. The CDR3 is CASSRDSSLTNYGYTF. For the CDR3, the DNA is TGTGCCAGTAGTCGGGACAGCTCCTTGACTAACTATGGCTACACCTTC.

Worth noting for this clone: Because the CDR3 is missing its conserved closing phenylalanine or tryptophan, this is likely a read error. The rearrangement uses TRBV6-1 and TRBJ2-7; 8 bases are a match to TRBD2. There are 15 residues in the CDR3. V shed 6 bases, J shed 6 bases, and the junction held 13 bases outside the gene matches. The germline V gene encodes CDR1 MNHNS and CDR2 SASEGT. This chain's CDR3 is CASSQLADGAGEQYL. CDR3 nucleotide sequence: TGTGCCAGCAGCCAACTAGCGGACGGGGCCGGCGAGCAGTACCTC.

The CDR3 region has the DNA TGTGCCAGCAGCTCCGGGACAGGGGCCCACGAGCAGTACTTC. Translating gives CASSSGTGAHEQYF. This rearrangement joins TRBV7-9 to TRBJ2-7; 10 bases align to TRBD1. The length of the CDR3 is 14 residues. V shed 4 bases and J 5 bases; nucleotides not matched to a gene: 5. Per the germline V gene, CDR1 is SEHNR and CDR2 is FQNEAQ (reference sequence).

This chain uses TRBV7-2 with TRBJ2-1; possible D gene TRBD1, 6 bases. This CDR3 is built from 15 residues. Germline-derived CDR1 and CDR2 are SGHTA and FQGNSA. Deletions cut 5 bases from V and 0 bases from J, with 11 bases between. CDR3 sequence: CASSETGSSYNEQFF. The CDR3 DNA follows: TGTGCCAGCAGCGAAACAGGGTCCTCCTACAATGAGCAGTTCTTC. Combining the CDR3 with reference TRBV7-2 and TRBJ2-1 gives the whole variable domain GAGVSQSPSNKVTEKGKDVELRCDPISGHTALYWYRQSLGQGLEFLIYFQGNSAPDKSGLPSDRFSAERTGGSVSTLTIQRTQQEDSAVYLCASSETGSSYNEQFFGPGTRLTVL.

This clone showed up just a few times. V gene TRBV2 combines with J gene TRBJ2-3, with 9 bases fitting TRBD2. The CDR3 has 15 amino acids. V was clipped by 8 bases and J by 5 bases; unmatched bases: 11. Germline V gene lookup returns CDR1 SNHLY and CDR2 FYNNEI. The CDR3 is CASRTGLAGIDTQYF. CDR3 bases: TGTGCCAGCCGGACGGGGCTAGCGGGAATAGATACGCAGTATTTT.

The V gene is TRBV27, the J gene TRBJ2-7; 9 bases are shared with TRBD1. In germline, CDR1 is MNHEY, CDR2 SMNVEV (reference sequence). The length of the CDR3 is 18 residues. V dropped 5 bases and J dropped 0; count of bases not matched to a gene: 14. The CDR3 nucleotides read TGTGCCAGCAGTAGCCGGGACAGGGCGCACTCTAGCTCCTACGAGCAGTACTTC. It translates to CASSSRDRAHSSSYEQYF.

This chain connects TRBV6-6 to TRBJ2-7; 9 bases map to TRBD2. This CDR3 contains 15 residues. Germline CDR1 and CDR2: MNHNY and SVGAGI (reference sequence). Trimming cost V 6 bases and J 1 base; bases outside gene matches: 7. The CDR3 region has the DNA TGTGCCAGCAGGATAGCGGGAGAGCCATCCTACGAGCAGTACTTC. Translating gives CASRIAGEPSYEQYF.